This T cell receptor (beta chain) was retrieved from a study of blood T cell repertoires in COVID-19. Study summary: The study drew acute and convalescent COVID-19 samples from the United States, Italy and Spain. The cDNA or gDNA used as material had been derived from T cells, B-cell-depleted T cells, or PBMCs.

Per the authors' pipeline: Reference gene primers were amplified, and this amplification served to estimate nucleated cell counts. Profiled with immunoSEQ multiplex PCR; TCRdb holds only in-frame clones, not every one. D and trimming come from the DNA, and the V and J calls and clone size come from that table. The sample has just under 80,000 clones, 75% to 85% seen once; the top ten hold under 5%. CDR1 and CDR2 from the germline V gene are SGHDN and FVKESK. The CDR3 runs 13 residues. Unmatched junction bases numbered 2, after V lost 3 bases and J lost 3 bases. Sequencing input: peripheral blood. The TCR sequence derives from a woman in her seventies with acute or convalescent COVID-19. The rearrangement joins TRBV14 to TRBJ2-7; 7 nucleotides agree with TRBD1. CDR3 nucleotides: TGTGCCAGCAGCCAGGCAGGGGGCTACGAGCAGTACTTC. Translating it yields CASSQAGGYEQYF. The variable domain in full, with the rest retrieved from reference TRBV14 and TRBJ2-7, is EAGVTQFPSHSVIEKGQTVTLRCDPISGHDNLYWYRRVMGKEIKFLLHFVKESKQDESGMPNNRFLAERTGGTYSTLKVQPAELEDSGVYFCASSQAGGYEQYFGPGTRLTVT.